These T cell receptor beta chains were read from a single sample in a study of T cells after posttransplantation cyclophosphamide. Clones were read by immunoSEQ multiplex PCR, and TCRdb kept only the in-frame ones, dropping some. The table lists around 24,000 clones, with no singletons. The source material was PBMCs, sampled after allogeneic stem cell transplant with posttransplant cyclophosphamide. These receptors were taken from a male patient under 35 who received an allogeneic stem cell transplant from a related donor, was CMV-positive, and had no GVHD. Some T cells may possibly be graft donor cells. Both conserved end residues are part of each CDR3. Each record gives: J gene, clone size, V gene, D gene, CDR3 protein, CDR3 DNA. A D gene is named only where the DNA matches it firmly. A row's size may be missing; if present it is once, few, many or a size class.

J gene: TRBJ2-1; clone size: many; V gene: TRBV11-2; D gene: TRBD2; CDR3 protein: CASRLAFSNEQFF; CDR3 DNA: TGTGCCAGCCGACTAGCGTTTAGTAATGAGCAGTTCTTC
J gene: TRBJ1-4; clone size: many; V gene: TRBV15; D gene: -; CDR3 protein: CATSRDEQVREKLFF; CDR3 DNA: TGTGCCACCAGCAGAGATGAGCAGGTTCGGGAAAAACTGTTTTTT
J gene: TRBJ2-2; clone size: -; V gene: TRBV6-6; D gene: -; CDR3 protein: CASILKRQGGGELFF; CDR3 DNA: TGTGCCAGCATCCTTAAGAGACAGGGAGGCGGGGAGCTGTTTTTT
J gene: TRBJ2-7; clone size: many; V gene: TRBV27; D gene: -; CDR3 protein: CASSPLNKFYEQYF; CDR3 DNA: TGTGCCAGCAGTCCTCTTAACAAGTTTTACGAGCAGTACTTC
J gene: TRBJ2-2; clone size: many; V gene: TRBV9; D gene: TRBD2; CDR3 protein: CASSETSLAGTGELFF; CDR3 DNA: TGTGCCAGCAGCGAGACATCACTAGCGGGGACCGGGGAGCTGTTTTTT
J gene: TRBJ2-2; clone size: many; V gene: TRBV5-1; D gene: TRBD1; CDR3 protein: CASSGTGGAGELFF; CDR3 DNA: TGCGCCAGCAGTGGGACAGGGGGAGCCGGGGAGCTGTTTTTT
J gene: TRBJ2-2; clone size: many; V gene: TRBV12-1; D gene: -; CDR3 protein: CASSLTGGEAAGELFF; CDR3 DNA: TGTGCCAGCAGCCTCACAGGGGGAGAGGCAGCCGGGGAGCTGTTTTTT
J gene: TRBJ2-1; clone size: many; V gene: TRBV7-8; D gene: -; CDR3 protein: CASSLGGAADYNEQFF; CDR3 DNA: TGTGCCAGCAGCTTAGGGGGCGCGGCGGACTACAATGAGCAGTTCTTC
J gene: TRBJ2-3; clone size: many; V gene: TRBV4-1; D gene: -; CDR3 protein: CASSQAPGVPDTQYF; CDR3 DNA: TGCGCCAGCAGCCAAGCTCCGGGGGTACCGGATACGCAGTATTTT
J gene: TRBJ2-7; clone size: many; V gene: TRBV5-1; D gene: TRBD2; CDR3 protein: CASSLAGTSGYEQYF; CDR3 DNA: TGCGCCAGCAGCTTGGCCGGGACTAGCGGATACGAGCAGTACTTC
J gene: TRBJ2-7; clone size: many; V gene: TRBV30; D gene: -; CDR3 protein: CAWDQVSYEQYF; CDR3 DNA: TGTGCCTGGGATCAGGTCTCCTACGAGCAGTACTTC
J gene: TRBJ2-1; clone size: many; V gene: TRBV9; D gene: TRBD2; CDR3 protein: CASSAVGGEGYNEQFF; CDR3 DNA: TGTGCCAGCAGCGCGGTGGGGGGGGAGGGTTACAATGAGCAGTTCTTC
J gene: TRBJ1-4; clone size: many; V gene: TRBV28; D gene: -; CDR3 protein: CASSNGVFLEKLFF; CDR3 DNA: TGTGCCAGCAGTAACGGGGTTTTCCTGGAAAAACTGTTTTTT
J gene: TRBJ1-3; clone size: many; V gene: TRBV4-3; D gene: -; CDR3 protein: CASSQDQLPSGNTIYF; CDR3 DNA: TGCGCCAGCAGCCAAGACCAGTTACCCTCTGGAAACACCATATATTTT
J gene: TRBJ1-2; clone size: many; V gene: TRBV5-1; D gene: -; CDR3 protein: CASSLDGAILNYGYTF; CDR3 DNA: TGCGCCAGCAGCTTGGATGGGGCCATACTAAACTATGGCTACACCTTC
J gene: TRBJ2-3; clone size: many; V gene: TRBV5-4; D gene: -; CDR3 protein: CASSLWGGTDTQYF; CDR3 DNA: TGTGCCAGCAGCTTGTGGGGGGGCACAGATACGCAGTATTTT
J gene: TRBJ2-5; clone size: many; V gene: TRBV5-1; D gene: -; CDR3 protein: CASSLFPGETQYF; CDR3 DNA: TGCGCCAGCAGCTTGTTCCCCGGGGAGACCCAGTACTTC
J gene: TRBJ2-1; clone size: many; V gene: TRBV5-1; D gene: -; CDR3 protein: CASSFDRSNEQFF; CDR3 DNA: TGCGCCAGCAGCTTTGACAGGAGCAATGAGCAGTTCTTC
J gene: TRBJ2-5; clone size: many; V gene: TRBV27; D gene: -; CDR3 protein: CASSAGEGETQYF; CDR3 DNA: TGTGCCAGCTCTGCGGGCGAGGGCGAGACCCAGTACTTC
J gene: TRBJ2-3; clone size: many; V gene: TRBV10-1; D gene: TRBD2; CDR3 protein: CASSETSGSTDTQYF; CDR3 DNA: TGCGCCAGCAGTGAAACTAGCGGGAGCACAGATACGCAGTATTTT
J gene: TRBJ2-7; clone size: many; V gene: TRBV4-1; D gene: -; CDR3 protein: CASSQVTVSYEQYF; CDR3 DNA: TGCGCCAGCAGCCAAGTAACGGTCTCCTACGAGCAGTACTTC
J gene: TRBJ1-6; clone size: many; V gene: TRBV28; D gene: TRBD1; CDR3 protein: CASRSGQGSSPLHF; CDR3 DNA: TGTGCCAGCAGGTCGGGACAGGGAAGCTCACCCCTCCACTTT
J gene: TRBJ2-7; clone size: many; V gene: TRBV7-6; D gene: -; CDR3 protein: CASSLRGDLEQYF; CDR3 DNA: TGTGCCAGCAGCCTCAGGGGAGATCTGGAGCAGTACTTC
J gene: TRBJ2-7; clone size: many; V gene: TRBV7-2; D gene: TRBD1; CDR3 protein: CASSFTGGPYEQYF; CDR3 DNA: TGTGCCAGCAGTTTCACAGGGGGTCCCTACGAGCAGTACTTC
J gene: TRBJ2-7; clone size: many; V gene: TRBV11-2; D gene: -; CDR3 protein: CASSFGRGIYEQYF; CDR3 DNA: TGTGCCAGCAGCTTTGGGCGGGGTATCTACGAGCAGTACTTC
J gene: TRBJ1-2; clone size: many; V gene: TRBV20-1; D gene: -; CDR3 protein: CRAQGYGYTF; CDR3 DNA: TGCAGGGCCCAGGGGTATGGCTACACCTTC
J gene: TRBJ2-3; clone size: many; V gene: TRBV15; D gene: TRBD2; CDR3 protein: CATSRDGGRVDTQYF; CDR3 DNA: TGTGCCACCAGCAGAGACGGCGGGAGGGTAGATACGCAGTATTTT
J gene: TRBJ2-1; clone size: many; V gene: TRBV7-3; D gene: TRBD2; CDR3 protein: CASSFADGLAGEQFF; CDR3 DNA: TGTGCCAGCAGCTTTGCGGACGGGCTAGCGGGAGAGCAGTTCTTC